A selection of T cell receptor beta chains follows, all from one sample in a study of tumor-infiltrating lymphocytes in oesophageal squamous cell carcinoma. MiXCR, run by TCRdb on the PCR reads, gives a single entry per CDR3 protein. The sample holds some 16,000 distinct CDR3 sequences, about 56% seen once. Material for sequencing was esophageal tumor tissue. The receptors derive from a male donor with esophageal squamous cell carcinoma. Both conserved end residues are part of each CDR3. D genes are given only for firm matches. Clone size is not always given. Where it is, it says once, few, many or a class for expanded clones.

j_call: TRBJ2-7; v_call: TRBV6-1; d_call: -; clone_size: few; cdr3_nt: TGTGCCAGCAGATTGACAAAATCCTACGAGCAGTACTTC; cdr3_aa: CASRLTKSYEQYF
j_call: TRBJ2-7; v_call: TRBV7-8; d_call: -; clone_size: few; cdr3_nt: TGTGCCAGCAGGTCCGGGACCCACTACGAGCAGTACTTC; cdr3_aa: CASRSGTHYEQYF
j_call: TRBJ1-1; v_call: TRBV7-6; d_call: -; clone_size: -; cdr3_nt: TGTGCCAGCAGCCGAATGCAATTGAACACTGAAGCTTTCTTT; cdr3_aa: CASSRMQLNTEAFF
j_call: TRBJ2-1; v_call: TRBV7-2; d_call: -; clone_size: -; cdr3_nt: TGTGCCAGCCGTGTGCGGGAGAGGGGGGAGCAGTTCTTC; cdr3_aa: CASRVRERGEQFF
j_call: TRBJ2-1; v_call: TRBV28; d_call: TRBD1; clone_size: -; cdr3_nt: TGTGCCAGCAGTTTACGGGACAGGCCTTACAATGAGCAGTTCTTC; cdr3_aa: CASSLRDRPYNEQFF
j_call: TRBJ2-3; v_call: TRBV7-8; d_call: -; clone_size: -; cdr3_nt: TGTGCCAGCAGCTTAGTCGGCGTGATCACAGATACGCAGTATTTT; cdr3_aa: CASSLVGVITDTQYF
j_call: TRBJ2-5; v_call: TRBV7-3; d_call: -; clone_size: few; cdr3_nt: TGTGCCAGCAGCTTAGCGGGCCTTCTTGGAGAGACCCAGTACTTC; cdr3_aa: CASSLAGLLGETQYF
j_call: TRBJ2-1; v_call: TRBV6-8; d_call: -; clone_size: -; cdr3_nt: TGTGCCAGCAGTTACTCGGGGGGTTCCTACAATGAGCAGTTCTTC; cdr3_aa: CASSYSGGSYNEQFF
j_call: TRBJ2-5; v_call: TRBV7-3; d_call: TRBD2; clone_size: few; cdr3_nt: TGTGCCAGCAGTTCCAGCGGGGGGGCTGGGACCCAGTACTTC; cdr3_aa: CASSSSGGAGTQYF
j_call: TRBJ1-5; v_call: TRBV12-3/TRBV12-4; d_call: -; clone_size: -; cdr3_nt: TGTGCCAGCAGTCGACAGAATAGCAATCAGCCCCAGCATTTT; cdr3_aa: CASSRQNSNQPQHF
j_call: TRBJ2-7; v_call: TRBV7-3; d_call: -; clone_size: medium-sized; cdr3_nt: TGTGCCAGCAGCCGGGACGGGGCCCACTCTTACGAGCAGTACTTC; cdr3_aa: CASSRDGAHSYEQYF
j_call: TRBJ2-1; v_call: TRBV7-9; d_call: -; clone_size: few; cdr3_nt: TGTGCCAGCACCCCCGATAGTTCCTACAATGAGCAGTTCTTC; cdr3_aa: CASTPDSSYNEQFF
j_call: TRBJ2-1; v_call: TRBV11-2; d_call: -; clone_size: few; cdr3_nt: TGTGCCAGCAGCTTAGAGTCTTTCAATGAGCAGTTCTTC; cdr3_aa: CASSLESFNEQFF
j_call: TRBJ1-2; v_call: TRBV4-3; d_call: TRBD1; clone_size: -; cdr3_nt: TGCGCCAGCAGCCAAGCTGGGACAGGGGGCTCAGGTGGCTACACCTTC; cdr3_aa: CASSQAGTGGSGGYTF
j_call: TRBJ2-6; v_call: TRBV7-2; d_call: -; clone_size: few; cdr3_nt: TGTGCCAGCAGCTTAGGGCAGGGGGCCAACGTCCTGACTTTC; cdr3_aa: CASSLGQGANVLTF
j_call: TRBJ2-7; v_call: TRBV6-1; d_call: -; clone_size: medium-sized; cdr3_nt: TGTGCCAGCAGGCCCTCCGGGACATCCGAGCAGTACTTC; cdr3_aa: CASRPSGTSEQYF
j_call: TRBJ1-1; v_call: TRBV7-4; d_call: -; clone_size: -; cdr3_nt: TGTGCCAGCAGCTTCGTACCTCGGGACACTGAAGCTTTCTTT; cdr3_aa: CASSFVPRDTEAFF
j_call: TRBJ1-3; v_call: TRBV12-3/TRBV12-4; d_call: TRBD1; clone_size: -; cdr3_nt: TGTGCCAGCAGTACCTGGACAGGGCTGAGAGGAAACACCATATATTTT; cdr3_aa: CASSTWTGLRGNTIYF
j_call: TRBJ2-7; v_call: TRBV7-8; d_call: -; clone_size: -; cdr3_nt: TGTGCCAGCAGCTTAGTTCCGGCCCACTACGAGCAGTACTTC; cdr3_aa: CASSLVPAHYEQYF
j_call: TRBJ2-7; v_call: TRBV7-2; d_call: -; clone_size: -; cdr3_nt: TGTGCCAGCAGCCGAACGACAGTACAGAGCTCCTACGAGCAGTACTTC; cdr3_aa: CASSRTTVQSSYEQYF
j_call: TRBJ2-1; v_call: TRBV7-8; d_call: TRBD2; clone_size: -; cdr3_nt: TGTGCCAGCAGCTCCAGGACTAGCGGGAGCCAAGAGACCAAGACATGG; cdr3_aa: CASSSRTSGSQETKTW
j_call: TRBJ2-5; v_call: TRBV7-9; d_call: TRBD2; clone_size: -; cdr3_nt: TGTGCCAGCCGCAGAAACGGAGACGGGGGGGAGCAGTACTTC; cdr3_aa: CASRRNGDGGEQYF
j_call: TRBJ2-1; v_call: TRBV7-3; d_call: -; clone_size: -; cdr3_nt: TGTGCCAGCAGCGAAAGTCAGTACAATGAGCAGTTCTTC; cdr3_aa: CASSESQYNEQFF
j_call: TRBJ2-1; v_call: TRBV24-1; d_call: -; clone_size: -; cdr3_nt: TGTGCCACCAGTGATGCCTCAGGGAGCTCCTACAATGAGCAGTTCTTC; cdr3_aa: CATSDASGSSYNEQFF
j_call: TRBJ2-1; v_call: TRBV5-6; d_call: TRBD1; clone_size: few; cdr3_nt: TGTGCCAGCAGCCACCGGGACAGTTCTTACAATGAGCAGTTCTTC; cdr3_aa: CASSHRDSSYNEQFF
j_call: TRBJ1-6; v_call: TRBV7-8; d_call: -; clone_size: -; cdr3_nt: TGTGCCAGCAGGGAGCTAGGGGGGACCTATAATTCACCCCTCCACTTT; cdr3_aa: CASRELGGTYNSPLHF
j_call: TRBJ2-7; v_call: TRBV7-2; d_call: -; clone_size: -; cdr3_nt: TGTGCCAGCAGCTTTATGAAGGGTTCCTACGAGCAGTACTTC; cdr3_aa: CASSFMKGSYEQYF
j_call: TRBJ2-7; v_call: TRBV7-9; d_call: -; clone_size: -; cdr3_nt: TGTGCCAGCAGGCCACCTGGAGTTCCCGAGCAGTACTTC; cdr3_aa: CASRPPGVPEQYF
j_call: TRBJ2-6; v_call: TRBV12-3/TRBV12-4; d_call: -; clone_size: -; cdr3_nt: TGTGCCAGCAGTATCGATCCGGGACAATGGTTTAGCTCTGGGGCCAACGTCCTGACTTTC; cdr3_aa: CASSIDPGQWFSSGANVLTF
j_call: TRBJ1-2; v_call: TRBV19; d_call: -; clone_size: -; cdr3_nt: TGTGCCAGTAGTGTCTCCAGGGTTTTCGGGCCTGGCTACACCTTC; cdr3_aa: CASSVSRVFGPGYTF
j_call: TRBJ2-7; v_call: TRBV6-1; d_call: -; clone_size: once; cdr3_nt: TGTGCCAGCAGTGAGGTCCCCCCAGGGACCTACGAGCAGTACTTC; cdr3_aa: CASSEVPPGTYEQYF
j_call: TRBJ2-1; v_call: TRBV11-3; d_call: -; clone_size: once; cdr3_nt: TGTGCCAGCAGCTCCACGGGGCGGGGAACCAATGAGCAGTTCTTC; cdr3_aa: CASSSTGRGTNEQFF
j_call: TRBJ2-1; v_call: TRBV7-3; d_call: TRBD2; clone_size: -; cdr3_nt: TGTGCCAGCAGCCTAGGCCCAGCGGGAAGATACAATGAGCAGTTCTTC; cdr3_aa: CASSLGPAGRYNEQFF
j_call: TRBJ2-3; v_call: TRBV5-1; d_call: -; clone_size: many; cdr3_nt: TGCGCCAGCAGCTTGGCCGGACATAGCACAGATACGCAGTATTTT; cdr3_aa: CASSLAGHSTDTQYF
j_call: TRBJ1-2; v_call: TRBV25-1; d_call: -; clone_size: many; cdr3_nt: TGTGCCAGCAGTGTCGGGAACTATGGCTACACCTTC; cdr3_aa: CASSVGNYGYTF
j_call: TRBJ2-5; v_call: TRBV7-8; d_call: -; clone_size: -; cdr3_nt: TGTGCCAGCAGCGGGTATGAGACCCAGTACTTC; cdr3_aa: CASSGYETQYF
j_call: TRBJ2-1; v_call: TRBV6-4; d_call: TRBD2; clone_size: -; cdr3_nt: TGTGCCAGCAGTGACTCAACGGGAGGGCCGGTTGAGCAGTTCTTC; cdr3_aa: CASSDSTGGPVEQFF
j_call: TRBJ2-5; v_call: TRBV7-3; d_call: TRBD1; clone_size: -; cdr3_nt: TGTGCCAGCAGCCTTGCCGGGACAGGGGCCGGGGAGACCCAGTACTTC; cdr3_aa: CASSLAGTGAGETQYF
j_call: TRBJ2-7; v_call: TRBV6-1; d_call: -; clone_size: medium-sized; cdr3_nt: TGTGCCAGCAGCCACCCCGAGAACTACGAGCAGTACTTC; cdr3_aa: CASSHPENYEQYF
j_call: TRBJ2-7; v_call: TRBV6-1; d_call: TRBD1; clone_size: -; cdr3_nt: TGTGCCAGCAGTGAGTTGGAGGACAGGGGGCCCGAGCAGTACTTC; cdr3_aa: CASSELEDRGPEQYF
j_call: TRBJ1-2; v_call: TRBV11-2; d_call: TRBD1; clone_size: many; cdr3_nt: TGTGCCAGCAGCTTAGTCCAGGGGGCCTATGGCTACACCTTC; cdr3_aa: CASSLVQGAYGYTF
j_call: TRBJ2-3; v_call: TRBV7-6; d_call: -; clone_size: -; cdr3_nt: TGTGCCAGCAGCAAATACATAGAGACAGATACGCAGTATTTT; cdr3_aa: CASSKYIETDTQYF
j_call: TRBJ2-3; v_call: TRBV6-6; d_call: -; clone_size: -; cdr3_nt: TGTGCCAGCATCCGGACTAGCACAGATACGCAGTATTTT; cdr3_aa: CASIRTSTDTQYF
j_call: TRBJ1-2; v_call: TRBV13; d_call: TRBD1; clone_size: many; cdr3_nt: TGTGCCAGCAGCTTGGGACAGGGTCCCACCTTC; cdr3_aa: CASSLGQGPTF
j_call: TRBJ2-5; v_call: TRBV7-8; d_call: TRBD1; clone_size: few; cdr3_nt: TGTGCCAGCAGCCAGCGGACAGGGGACGGGGAGACCCAGTACTTC; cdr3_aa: CASSQRTGDGETQYF
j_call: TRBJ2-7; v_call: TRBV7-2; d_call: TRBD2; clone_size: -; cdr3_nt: TGTGCCAGCAGCTTAACCCCGGTAGCGGGGGGTTCCTACGAGCAGTACTTC; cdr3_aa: CASSLTPVAGGSYEQYF